This TCR beta chain originates from a study of identical twins. TCRdb analysed the 5' RACE reads with MiXCR anew, one entry per CDR3 protein. This sample carries roughly 720,000 distinct CDR3 sequences, approximately 18% of them seen once, and the ten largest clones take around 12%. Trimming removed 6 bases from V and 5 bases from J, with 19 bases in between. CDR1 SQVTM and CDR2 ANQGSEA come from the germline V gene. The CDR3 consists of 14 residues. The same specimen was also included in a second study, on T cells expressing NK-cell markers. That work states: Of the CD8+ T cell pool in several donors, roughly 1.0-7.5% was accounted for by dominant NKG2C+ clonotypes.

This receptor was taken from a woman between 18 and 29 years old in good health. The chain combines TRBV29-1 with TRBJ2-5, with a possible D match to TRBD1 (6 bases). The sequenced sample consisted of PBMCs. DNA for the CDR3: TGCAGCGTAACGGGCCCCGGGCAGGGGGAGACCCAGTACTTC. Translated: CSVTGPGQGETQYF.